This TCR beta chain was sequenced for a study of T cell responses to AZD1222 COVID-19 vaccine. Study-wide points: Baseline serostatus was positive in only five to seven AZD1222 recipients.

CDR1 SEHNR and CDR2 FQNEAQ come from the germline V gene (reference sequence). This CDR3 has 16 residues. J gave up 0 bases and V 5 bases, and 7 bases lay outside the gene matches. Repertoires were generated with immunoSEQ multiplex PCR, while TCRdb's copy carries only in-frame clones and drops some. The top ten hold 8% to 10% of the sample, which has about 150,000 clones, 85% to 90% seen once. In the case of this clone: No antigen is known for it.

The source material was peripheral blood, sampled 28 days after the second AZD1222 dose. The rearrangement joins TRBV7-9 to TRBJ2-3; 8 positions match TRBD2. The receptor's source is an adult who received the AZD1222 COVID-19 vaccine. Written as DNA, the CDR3 is TGTGCCAGCAGCCCCCGAGCGGGGGCGAGCACAGATACGCAGTATTTT. This gives the protein CASSPRAGASTDTQYF.